Following are 19 T cell receptor beta chains from one sample sequenced in a study of T cell responses to AZD1222 COVID-19 vaccine. Repertoires were generated with immunoSEQ multiplex PCR, while TCRdb's copy carries only in-frame clones and drops some. This table has about 140,000 clones, approximately 92% appearing once. This specimen was peripheral blood, taken 28 days after the second AZD1222 dose. These receptors originate from an adult who received the AZD1222 COVID-19 vaccine.

The V call is TRBV25-1, the J call TRBJ1-3; TRBD1 matches 8 bases. Germline V lookup: CDR1 MGHDK, CDR2 SYGVNS. V dropped 8 bases and J dropped 3; count of bases not matched to a gene: 6. The CDR3 length is 14 residues. The DNA for the CDR3 is TGTGCCAGCTCCCCGACAGGGGTTGGAAACACCATATATTTT. Translating gives CASSPTGVGNTIYF.

The rearrangement links TRBV18 to TRBJ1-4; perhaps TRBD1 as D (6 bases). The CDR3 spans 14 residues. CDR1 KGHSH and CDR2 LQKENI come from the germline V gene. V lost 4 bases to trimming and J lost 4 bases, with 10 bases between them. DNA of the CDR3: TGTGCCAGCTCACTTGGACAGCTTAATGAAAAACTGTTTTTT. This sequence encodes CASSLGQLNEKLFF.

The chain carries TRBV4-3 and TRBJ1-5, with D maybe TRBD1 (5 bases). The CDR3 length is 15 residues. In germline, CDR1 is LGHNA, CDR2 YSLEER. With 0 bases removed from V and 5 bases from J, the gap between germline ends came to 11 bases. DNA of the CDR3: TGCGCCAGCAGCCAAGATCGGGGCAGGCATCAGCCCCAGCATTTT. Encoded protein: CASSQDRGRHQPQHF.

This rearrangement joins TRBV19 to TRBJ2-7, with D hard to call. This CDR3 comprises 14 residues. Looked up from germline, CDR1 is LNHDA and CDR2 is SQIVND (reference sequence). V lost 4 bases, J lost 3 bases, and 13 bases lay in between. Here the CDR3 reads CASSRTVTLYEQYF. The CDR3 DNA reads TGTGCCAGTAGTAGGACGGTGACCCTCTACGAGCAGTACTTC.

The rearrangement uses TRBV6-5 and TRBJ1-2; 7 nucleotides match TRBD1. Germline assignment: CDR1 MNHEY and CDR2 SVGAGI. This CDR3 has 14 amino acids. With 2 bases clipped from V and 6 bases from J, the junction kept 6 bases outside the gene matches. CDR3 protein: CASSYTPGGNGYTF. CDR3 in DNA: TGTGCCAGCAGTTACACGCCAGGGGGTAATGGCTACACCTTC.

V usage is TRBV6-5 and J usage is TRBJ2-1; 8 bases align to TRBD1. V gave up 6 bases and J gave up 4 bases; unmatched junction bases: 8. CDR1 MNHEY and CDR2 SVGAGI come from the germline V gene. The CDR3 runs to 15 residues. The CDR3 loop is CASRQDRGQYNEQFF. CDR3 DNA sequence: TGTGCCAGCAGGCAAGACAGGGGCCAGTACAATGAGCAGTTCTTC.

The rearrangement links TRBV4-3 to TRBJ2-1; 7 nucleotides line up with TRBD2. The CDR3 extends over 15 amino acids. With V trimmed by 1 base and J by 6 bases, 6 bases remained unmatched. Germline V lookup: CDR1 LGHNA, CDR2 YSLEER. The CDR3 reads CASSQVGTSANEQFF. The CDR3 nucleotides read TGCGCCAGCAGCCAAGTTGGAACTAGCGCCAATGAGCAGTTCTTC.

The rearrangement links TRBV7-2 to TRBJ1-1, with TRBD1 matching over 7 bases. V was pared by 2 bases and J by 0 bases, with 6 bases of the junction left unmatched. The germline gives CDR1 SGHTA, CDR2 FQGNSA. The CDR3 loop spans 16 amino acids. The CDR3 loop reads CASSLNTGALNTEAFF. Here the CDR3 DNA reads TGTGCCAGCAGCTTAAACACAGGGGCTTTGAACACTGAAGCTTTCTTT. Full variable domain (outside the CDR3, taken from reference TRBV7-2 and TRBJ1-1): GAGVSQSPSNKVTEKGKDVELRCDPISGHTALYWYRQSLGQGLEFLIYFQGNSAPDKSGLPSDRFSAERTGGSVSTLTIQRTQQEDSAVYLCASSLNTGALNTEAFFGQGTRLTVV.

The J gene is TRBJ2-7, the V gene TRBV6-5; D unclear. V shed 6 bases and J shed 5 bases, with 14 bases lying between them. Germline V gene sequence: CDR1 MNHEY, CDR2 SVGAGI. The CDR3 consists of 13 residues. The CDR3 reads CASRVAPGNEQYF. CDR3 in DNA: TGTGCCAGCAGGGTCGCCCCCGGCAACGAGCAGTACTTC.

This chain joins TRBV4-1 and TRBJ1-2; TRBD1 matches 8 bases. Germline values: CDR1 MGHRA, CDR2 YSYEKL. The CDR3 has 15 amino acids. V dropped 4 bases and J dropped 4; count of bases not matched to a gene: 8. CDR3 nucleotide sequence: TGCGCCAGCAGCCCGGGGGGACAGGCGAGCTATGGCTACACCTTC. Protein: CASSPGGQASYGYTF.

This chain connects TRBV6-2 or TRBV6-3 to TRBJ2-3, with TRBD2 identical over 8 bases. CDR3 size: 15 residues. V dropped 2 bases and J dropped 6; count of bases not matched to a gene: 7. Germline CDR1 MNHEY, CDR2 SVGEGT. CDR3 region: CASSYRGGGPDTQYF. The CDR3 coding sequence is TGTGCCAGCAGTTACCGGGGCGGGGGGCCGGATACGCAGTATTTT.

This clone was observed a single time. V and J are TRBV28 and TRBJ2-5, with D uncertain. V was trimmed by 3 bases and J by 3 bases, leaving 14 bases between them. Germline CDR1 is MDHEN and CDR2 is SYDVKM. The CDR3 extends over 15 amino acids. The CDR3 here is CASSLGFGQKETQYF. The CDR3 DNA reads TGTGCCAGCAGTTTGGGTTTCGGGCAGAAAGAGACCCAGTACTTC.

V usage is TRBV4-3 and J usage is TRBJ1-2; D gene ambiguous. Trimming took off 4 bases at V and 5 bases at J, with 26 bases between the two ends. This CDR3 contains 18 residues. The germline V gene encodes CDR1 LGHNA and CDR2 YSLEER. In DNA, the CDR3 is TGCGCCAGCAGCCGCAGAGCACTTACGATGAGGTCAAGATATGGCTACACCTTC. Protein product: CASSRRALTMRSRYGYTF.

The chain's CDR3 is CASSLLSLGGYTF. CDR3 nucleotide sequence: TGTGCCAGCAGTTTACTTTCATTAGGGGGCTACACCTTC. This chain links TRBV28 with TRBJ1-2; D not resolved. This CDR3 has 13 residues. The germline V and J ends were trimmed by 2 bases and 8 bases, with 12 bases remaining between them. Germline V CDR1 and CDR2: MDHEN, SYDVKM.

The genes are TRBV5-5 and TRBJ1-4, with D possibly matching TRBD1 (5 bases). CDR1 is SGHKS and CDR2 is YYEKEE in the germline V gene (reference sequence). V lost 0 bases and J 6 bases, leaving 9 bases between the germline ends. This CDR3 is 14 amino acids long. The CDR3 reads CASSLVREDEKLFF. The DNA of the CDR3 is TGTGCCAGCAGCTTGGTCAGGGAGGATGAAAAACTGTTTTTT.

The chain combines TRBV7-3 with TRBJ1-2; D might be TRBD1 (6 bases). The V gene's germline CDR1 is SGHTA and CDR2 FQGTGA. V lost 5 bases, J lost 3 bases, and 10 bases lay in between. The CDR3 length is 13 residues. CDR3 residues: CASSRGPDYGYTF. DNA for the CDR3: TGTGCCAGCAGCCGGGGGCCGGACTATGGCTACACCTTC.

This clone was seen only once. CDR3 nucleotides: TGCGCCAGCAGCCCGGGACAGGGAAGTGAAAAACTGTTTTTT. Amino acids: CASSPGQGSEKLFF. J is TRBJ1-4 and V is TRBV4-1; 9 nucleotides line up with TRBD1. Germline V gene data show CDR1 as MGHRA and CDR2 as YSYEKL. CDR3 length: 14 amino acids. The V gene end was trimmed by 4 bases and the J gene end by 7 bases; junction bases not matched to a gene: 4.

The chain is built from TRBV29-1 and TRBJ2-5, with D hard to call. Germline V CDR1 and CDR2: SQVTM, ANQGSEA. This CDR3 is built from 14 residues. Trimming removed 3 bases at V and 5 bases at J, with 16 bases between. In DNA, the CDR3 is TGCAGCGTTGATTGGTCAGCCGCGCGGGAGACCCAGTACTTC. Its protein product is CSVDWSAARETQYF.

The chain recombines TRBV28 with TRBJ1-4, with D possibly being TRBD1 (5 bases). The CDR3 runs 13 residues. Germline V gives CDR1 MDHEN, CDR2 SYDVKM. V shed 7 bases and J shed 8 bases, with 14 bases lying between them. The CDR3 loop reads CASKWGRREKLFF. DNA of the CDR3: TGTGCCAGCAAGTGGGGCAGGCGCGAAAAACTGTTTTTT.